A single sample gave rise to the 9 T cell receptor beta chains below, sequenced in a study of shared clonotypes between healthy human individuals. CD45RO-negative, CCR7-selected cells formed the naive CD8 fraction, which excluded terminally differentiated effector memory CD45RA+ cells. Assay used: immunoSEQ multiplex PCR; TCRdb lists only in-frame clones, some missing. The profile covers under 600,000 clones, with roughly 98% appearing a single time and 0.25% to 0.35% taken by the ten largest. Sequenced input: naive CD8+ T cells sorted from blood. The source is a man younger than 40 in good health.

V usage is TRBV18 and J usage is TRBJ2-3; D gene unclear. CDR3 length: 15 residues. The germline V and J ends were trimmed by 4 bases and 2 bases, with 13 bases remaining between them. Per germline, CDR1 KGHSH and CDR2 LQKENI. In DNA, the CDR3 is TGTGCCAGCTCACGCTGGCCCACCACCACAGATACGCAGTATTTT. It yields the protein CASSRWPTTTDTQYF.

The rearrangement links TRBV5-4 to TRBJ2-5; D is perhaps TRBD2 (5 bases). Germline lookup yields CDR1 SGHNT and CDR2 YYREEE (reference sequence). V dropped 0 bases and J dropped 10 bases, with 16 bases sitting between them. The CDR3 spans 14 residues. This CDR3 reads CASSLGNEGVSQYF. Here the CDR3 DNA reads TGTGCCAGCAGCTTGGGTAATGAGGGAGTGAGCCAGTACTTC.

V and J are TRBV6-4 and TRBJ1-3; the D gene is possibly TRBD1 (5 bases). The CDR3 loop spans 18 amino acids. CDR1 MRHNA and CDR2 SNTAGT come from the germline V gene. The ends were cut back, 0 bases at V and 0 bases at J, with 15 bases in the middle. The DNA for the CDR3 is TGTGCCAGCAGTGACTCAAACGGGACCATCAACTCTGGAAACACCATATATTTT. This translates into CASSDSNGTINSGNTIYF.

This chain joins TRBV6-1 and TRBJ1-3; the D gene is possibly TRBD1 (5 bases). V lost 8 bases to trimming and J lost 3 bases, with 14 bases between them. The CDR3 length is 14 residues. Germline values: CDR1 MNHNS, CDR2 SASEGT. The CDR3 DNA sequence: TGTGCCAGCGTGCAGGCGGGGGATGGAAACACCATATATTTT. Translation gives CASVQAGDGNTIYF.

Notes on this clone: A read error may produce the germline difference seen at one junction end. The chain is built from TRBV7-2 and TRBJ2-5; D gene ambiguous. CDR1 and CDR2 (germline): SGHTA, FQGNSA. The CDR3 covers 12 residues. CDR3: CASSIFQETQYF. In DNA, the CDR3 is TGTGCTAGCAGTATTTTCCAAGAGACCCAGTACTTC.

CDR3 residues: CASSIGTSGFTDTQYF. The CDR3 region has the DNA TGTGCCAGTAGTATCGGGACTAGCGGATTCACAGATACGCAGTATTTT. The chain employs TRBV19 and TRBJ2-3, with TRBD2 identical over 11 bases. This CDR3 is built from 16 residues. CDR1 is LNHDA, CDR2 SQIVND, per germline (reference sequence). After removal of 3 bases from V and 2 bases from J, the junction contained 4 bases not matched to a gene.

This clone was detected once. The chain links TRBV2 to TRBJ1-4, with no clear D. Trimming cost V 6 bases and J 6 bases, with 11 bases left between them. The CDR3 is made up of 13 amino acids. Germline CDR1 reads SNHLY; CDR2 reads FYNNEI. CDR3 region: CASSEPGDEKLFF. The CDR3 nucleotides are TGTGCCAGCAGCGAACCCGGAGATGAAAAACTGTTTTTT.

The chain is built from TRBV5-5 and TRBJ2-1; TRBD1 aligns across 9 bases. In germline, CDR1 is SGHKS, CDR2 YYEKEE (reference sequence). The CDR3 has 15 residues. V lost 4 bases, J lost 8 bases, and 10 bases stayed unmatched. The CDR3 nucleotides are TGTGCCAGCAGCGCATCCGGGACAGGGTTGGATGAGCAGTTCTTC. Encoded protein: CASSASGTGLDEQFF.

The V gene is TRBV7-9, the J gene TRBJ1-4; D not certain. V was cut by 0 bases and J by 6 bases, with 14 bases left in between. CDR1 is SEHNR and CDR2 is FQNEAQ in the germline V gene (reference sequence). The CDR3 has 16 residues. Here the CDR3 reads CASSLALVNSDEKLFF. The CDR3 nucleotides are TGTGCCAGCAGCTTAGCGCTGGTTAACTCTGATGAAAAACTGTTTTTT. Looking up the rest from reference TRBV7-9 and TRBJ1-4 gives the full variable domain: DTGVSQNPRHKITKRGQNVTFRCDPISEHNRLYWYRQTLGQGPEFLTYFQNEAQLEKSRLLSDRFSAERPKGSFSTLEIQRTEQGDSAMYLCASSLALVNSDEKLFFGSGTQLSVL.